The 29 T cell receptor beta chains presented below share a single source sample, sequenced in a study of T-cell memory formation after mild COVID-19. TCRdb recomputed calls from the 5' RACE reads with MiXCR, one row per CDR3 protein. Counted here are about 180,000 distinct CDR3 sequences, roughly 16% occurring once; the ten biggest clones make up about 1.9%. Sequences were obtained from PBMCs or a T cell subset sorted from them (not recorded which). These receptors came from an adult woman who had mild COVID-19 (a few samples of this study predate the infection). Cell type and time point are not known.

At least ten counts were recorded for this clonotype. The chain carries TRBV13 and TRBJ2-1; 13 bases are a match to TRBD2. Germline values: CDR1 PRHDT, CDR2 FYEKMQ (reference sequence). This CDR3 has 17 amino acids. J was trimmed by 5 bases and V by 3 bases; bases with no gene match: 7. CDR3 bases: TGTGCCAGCAGCTTTCTTACTAGCGGGGGGGATAACAATGAGCAGTTCTTC. This translates into CASSFLTSGGDNNEQFF.

This rearrangement joins TRBV6-5 to TRBJ2-7; tentative D call: TRBD2 (6 bases). V lost 6 bases and J 3 bases, leaving 18 bases between the germline ends. The CDR3 consists of 15 residues. CDR1 MNHEY and CDR2 SVGAGI come from the germline V gene. The chain's CDR3 is CASRETSGPVYEQYF. The DNA for the CDR3 is TGTGCCAGCAGAGAGACCAGCGGGCCTGTCTACGAGCAGTACTTC.

In its sample, this clonotype was seen many times. The chain is built from TRBV6-2 or TRBV6-3 and TRBJ2-7, with 7 bases lining up with TRBD1. This CDR3 has 19 amino acids. V was pared by 6 bases and J by 1 base, with 21 bases of the junction left unmatched. CDR1 MNHEY and CDR2 SVGEGT come from the germline V gene. Written as DNA, the CDR3 is TGTGCCAGCAGCACACCCCTGGACAGGACGTCTAAAGTTTCCTACGAGCAGTACTTC. Its protein product is CASSTPLDRTSKVSYEQYF.

This clonotype has more than one count but fewer than ten. This chain joins TRBV20-1 and TRBJ1-1; D may be TRBD1 (5 bases). The length of the CDR3 is 15 residues. Germline V lookup: CDR1 DFQATT, CDR2 SNEGSKA (reference sequence). Deletions cut 6 bases from V and 0 bases from J, with 17 bases between. The CDR3 DNA reads TGCAGTGCCATTTCCCTGGCAGGGTTGAACACTGAAGCTTTCTTT. Residues: CSAISLAGLNTEAFF.

This clonotype has a handful of counts. The chain recombines TRBV9 with TRBJ2-3; the match to TRBD2 covers 9 bases. The V and J ends lost 4 bases and 3 bases, in that order; junction bases with no gene match: 15. From germline, CDR1 is SGDLS and CDR2 YYNGEE. The CDR3 is 18 residues long. CDR3 in DNA: TGTGCCAGCAGCCCCCTCCTGCGGGGGGGCTCTAGTACAGATACGCAGTATTTT. It yields the protein CASSPLLRGGSSTDTQYF. Using reference TRBV9 and TRBJ2-3 for the parts outside the CDR3, the full variable domain is DSGVTQTPKHLITATGQRVTLRCSPRSGDLSVYWYQQSLDQGLQFLIQYYNGEERAKGNILERFSAQQFPDLHSELNLSSLELGDSALYFCASSPLLRGGSSTDTQYFGPGTRLTVL.

This clonotype was counted between two and nine times. V gene TRBV25-1 combines with J gene TRBJ1-2; TRBD1 agrees at 12 bases. The germline gives CDR1 MGHDK, CDR2 SYGVNS. The CDR3 runs to 16 residues. Trimming removed 6 bases from V and 4 bases from J; junction bases left unmatched: 9. CDR3 nucleotide sequence: TGTGCCAGCAGCAAACTCGGGACAGGGGGCATCTATGGCTACACCTTC. Amino acid sequence: CASSKLGTGGIYGYTF.

Remarks on this clonotype: Germline and junction disagree at one end, which may indicate a read error. This chain connects TRBV15 to TRBJ2-5; D may correspond to TRBD1 or TRBD2 (6 bases each). This CDR3 spans 16 amino acids. The germline gives CDR1 LNHNV, CDR2 YYDKDF (reference sequence). The CDR3 DNA follows: TGTGCCACCAGAAGAGGGGGGAGGTCGGACCAAGAGACCCAGTACTTC. Protein sequence: CATRRGGRSDQETQYF. The full variable domain, in which reference TRBV15 and TRBJ2-5 provide the parts outside the CDR3, is DAMVIQNPRYQVTQFGKPVTLSCSQTLNHNVMYWYQQKSSQAPKLLFHYYDKDFNNEADTPDNFQSRRPNTSFCFLDIRSPGLGDTAMYLCATRRGGRSDQETQYFGPGTRLLVL.

The chain carries TRBV18 and TRBJ2-7; weak D call: TRBD1 (5 bases). With 0 bases removed from V and 3 bases from J, the gap between germline ends came to 12 bases. The CDR3 runs to 15 residues. Germline V gene lookup returns CDR1 KGHSH and CDR2 LQKENI. CDR3 DNA: TGTGCCAGCTCACCACCGGCAGGGCAACTCTACGAGCAGTACTTC. Translation gives CASSPPAGQLYEQYF.

This chain joins TRBV5-6 and TRBJ2-7, with TRBD2 as a possible D gene (6 bases). CDR3 length equals 14 residues. V lost 6 bases, J lost 4 bases, and 17 bases lay in between. Germline CDR1 is SGHDT and CDR2 is YYEEEE. CDR3 DNA: TGTGCCAGCACTCGGGGGACGGCTACTTACGAGCAGTACTTC. Amino acids: CASTRGTATYEQYF.

This clonotype has only a few counts. The CDR3 nucleotides are TGCAGTGCCTGGGGGACTTCCTACTCGAGCTCCTACAATGAGCAGTTCTTC. This encodes CSAWGTSYSSSYNEQFF. The V call is TRBV20-1, the J call TRBJ2-1, with D possibly matching TRBD2 (6 bases). V lost 6 bases and J lost 0, with 21 bases in between. The germline CDR1 and CDR2 sequences are DFQATT and SNEGSKA (reference sequence). This CDR3 region has 17 residues.

The table lists this clonotype with a few counts. This chain links TRBV7-2 with TRBJ2-3; no reliable D call. The CDR3 is made up of 13 amino acids. CDR1 SGHTA and CDR2 FQGNSA come from the germline V gene. Trimming left V 3 bases short and J 4 bases short, with 8 bases between. CDR3 amino acids: CASSFKISDTQYF. CDR3 nucleotide sequence: TGTGCCAGCAGCTTTAAGATATCAGATACGCAGTATTTT.

The sample holds a few counts of this clonotype. V gene TRBV20-1 combines with J gene TRBJ2-3, with D hard to call. Trimming stripped 0 bases from V and 3 bases from J, with 10 bases between. Per germline, CDR1 DFQATT and CDR2 SNEGSKA (reference sequence). The CDR3 has 14 amino acids. The CDR3 loop is CSAREPPRTDTQYF. CDR3 in DNA: TGCAGTGCTAGAGAGCCCCCGAGGACAGATACGCAGTATTTT.

The V call is TRBV9, the J call TRBJ2-2, with 9 bases fitting TRBD1. Germline CDR1 and CDR2: SGDLS and YYNGEE. The CDR3 loop spans 15 amino acids. Trimming at V came to 4 bases and at J to 6 bases, leaving 7 bases not matched to a gene. CDR3 sequence (DNA): TGTGCCAGCAGCTATACGGGACAGGGACCCGGGGAGCTGTTTTTT. It codes for CASSYTGQGPGELFF.

This clonotype was seen a few times. The chain employs TRBV30 and TRBJ2-7; D might be TRBD2 (6 bases). The ends were cut back, 6 bases at V and 0 bases at J, with 9 bases in the middle. Per germline, CDR1 GTSNPN and CDR2 SVGIG (reference sequence). The CDR3 runs 12 residues. CDR3 amino acids: CACRGSSYEQYF. The CDR3 region has the DNA TGTGCCTGCCGGGGGAGCTCCTACGAGCAGTACTTC. The whole variable domain, remainder taken from reference TRBV30 and TRBJ2-7, is SQTIHQWPATLVQPVGSPLSLECTVEGTSNPNLYWYRQAAGRGLQLLFYSVGIGQISSEVPQNLSASRPQDRQFILSSKKLLLSDSGFYLCACRGSSYEQYFGPGTRLTVT.

V usage is TRBV7-3 and J usage is TRBJ2-1, with 7 positions matching TRBD1. Germline-derived CDR1 and CDR2 are SGHTA and FQGTGA. The trim removed 5 bases at V and 7 bases at J, leaving 5 bases unmatched. The CDR3 contains 13 residues. CDR3 sequence: CASSIGQANEQFF. CDR3 nucleotides: TGTGCCAGCAGCATCGGACAGGCGAATGAGCAGTTCTTC.

This clonotype was observed a handful of times. The chain is built from TRBV9 and TRBJ1-1; D not resolved. Trimming removed 0 bases at V and 9 bases at J, with 12 bases between. CDR1 and CDR2 (germline): SGDLS, YYNGEE. The CDR3 is made up of 13 amino acids. The CDR3 nucleotides are TGTGCCAGCAGCGTAGCCCGGCAACCAAAAGCTTTCTTT. Protein product: CASSVARQPKAFF.

V and J are TRBV7-9 and TRBJ2-5; no firm D call. This CDR3 has 15 residues. The V gene lost 11 bases and the J gene lost 1 base, with 20 bases spanning the gap. Germline assignment: CDR1 SEHNR and CDR2 FQNEAQ (reference sequence). Here the CDR3 DNA reads TGTGCCCTAATCCGGATATCGGGCTCCCAAGAGACCCAGTACTTC. This gives the protein CALIRISGSQETQYF.

In its sample, this clonotype was seen a few times. The chain employs TRBV20-1 and TRBJ1-2, with TRBD1 matching over 7 bases. In germline, CDR1 is DFQATT, CDR2 SNEGSKA (reference sequence). The CDR3 has 14 residues. Trimming took 1 base from V and 2 from J; bases not matched to a gene: 4. The CDR3 spells CSARAKTGNYGYTF. In nucleotides, the CDR3 is TGCAGTGCTAGAGCAAAGACAGGGAACTATGGCTACACCTTC.

This clonotype was seen a handful of times. The chain employs TRBV20-1 and TRBJ2-3, with 7 positions matching TRBD2. Trimming at V came to 0 bases and at J to 2 bases, leaving 8 bases not matched to a gene. Germline V gene sequence: CDR1 DFQATT, CDR2 SNEGSKA (reference sequence). The CDR3 is 16 amino acids. This chain's CDR3 is CSARDYWRENTDTQYF. CDR3 bases: TGCAGTGCTAGAGATTATTGGCGGGAGAACACAGATACGCAGTATTTT.

The chain recombines TRBV5-1 with TRBJ1-1; D is unresolved. The CDR3 covers 17 residues. V was shortened by 1 base and J by 0 bases, with 16 bases between the two germline ends. CDR1 and CDR2 from the germline V gene are SGHRS and YFSETQ. The CDR3 region is CASSLQSRASLNTEAFF. The CDR3 DNA follows: TGCGCCAGCAGCTTGCAGTCCCGGGCCAGCTTGAACACTGAAGCTTTCTTT.

Written as DNA, the CDR3 is TGTGCCAGCAGCTTAGTCGCTCCGGGACAGGTTCATGGCTACACCTTC. It codes for CASSLVAPGQVHGYTF. This chain uses TRBV7-2 with TRBJ1-2; TRBD1 matches 8 bases. Germline V gene lookup returns CDR1 SGHTA and CDR2 FQGNSA. Trimming took 1 base from V and 6 from J; bases not matched to a gene: 10. This CDR3 is 16 amino acids long.

Only a few counts were recorded for this clonotype. The chain employs TRBV5-6 and TRBJ1-5, with D perhaps matching TRBD1 (6 bases). The CDR3 covers 14 residues. CDR1 is SGHDT, CDR2 YYEEEE, per germline. Trimming shortened V by 3 bases and J by 7 bases, and 14 bases separated the two germline ends. The CDR3 DNA is TGTGCCAGCAGCTCACAGGGTGGAAGGCAGCCCCAGCATTTT. Protein product: CASSSQGGRQPQHF. Full variable domain (remainder filled in from reference TRBV5-6 and TRBJ1-5): DAGVTQSPTHLIKTRGQQVTLRCSPKSGHDTVSWYQQALGQGPQFIFQYYEEEERQRGNFPDRFSGHQFPNYSSELNVNALLLGDSALYLCASSSQGGRQPQHFGDGTRLSIL.

This clonotype was detected only a few times. J is TRBJ2-1 and V is TRBV7-2, with 10 bases fitting TRBD2. CDR3 length: 16 amino acids. Germline CDR1 reads SGHTA; CDR2 reads FQGNSA. Unmatched junction bases numbered 9, after V lost 5 bases and J lost 5 bases. CDR3 region: CASSQQSGGANNEQFF. Here the CDR3 DNA reads TGTGCCAGCAGCCAACAAAGCGGGGGGGCGAACAATGAGCAGTTCTTC.

Comment on this clonotype: The junction shows a germline mismatch at one end, possibly a read error. V usage is TRBV5-1 and J usage is TRBJ1-1; 8 bases map to TRBD1. CDR1 and CDR2 (germline): SGHRS, YFSETQ. The CDR3 runs to 15 residues. CDR3 in amino acids: CASGLTGERNTEAFF. CDR3 bases: TGCGCCAGCGGCTTGACAGGGGAAAGGAACACTGAAGCTTTCTTT.

This clonotype was seen at least ten times. The J gene is TRBJ2-7, the V gene TRBV4-3; 10 positions match TRBD1. The CDR3 sequence is 16 residues long. Per germline, CDR1 LGHNA and CDR2 YSLEER. V lost 0 bases and J lost 4; bases outside the gene matches: 6. CDR3 in DNA: TGCGCCAGCAGCCAAGATCTCGGGACAGGGGTTTACGAGCAGTACTTC. Protein sequence: CASSQDLGTGVYEQYF.

The chain combines TRBV5-4 with TRBJ1-2; D might be TRBD1 (6 bases). Germline V CDR1 and CDR2: SGHNT, YYREEE (reference sequence). This CDR3 comprises 15 residues. The germline V and J ends were trimmed by 4 bases and 5 bases, with 18 bases remaining between them. The CDR3 reads CASSPPDSTVYGYTF. DNA of the CDR3: TGTGCCAGCAGCCCACCGGACAGTACGGTTTATGGCTACACCTTC.

The gene calls are TRBV6-5 and TRBJ1-5, with TRBD1 as a possible D gene (5 bases). V was clipped by 8 bases and J by 4 bases, with 12 bases between them. Per the germline V gene, CDR1 is MNHEY and CDR2 is SVGAGI. This CDR3 is built from 13 residues. The CDR3 spells CASGTTGNQPQHF. The CDR3 DNA reads TGTGCCAGCGGGACTACAGGTAATCAGCCCCAGCATTTT.

This clonotype was observed a few times. The chain recombines TRBV5-4 with TRBJ1-4; unclear D gene. Germline lookup yields CDR1 SGHNT and CDR2 YYREEE (reference sequence). This CDR3 region has 14 residues. Trimming took 0 bases from V and 5 from J, leaving 8 bases between them. The CDR3 loop reads CASSLGQENEKLFF. In DNA, the CDR3 is TGTGCCAGCAGCTTGGGGCAGGAGAATGAAAAACTGTTTTTT. Filled out from reference TRBV5-4 and TRBJ1-4, the complete variable domain reads ETGVTQSPTHLIKTRGQQVTLRCSSQSGHNTVSWYQQALGQGPQFIFQYYREEENGRGNFPPRFSGLQFPNYSSELNVNALELDDSALYLCASSLGQENEKLFFGSGTQLSVL.

The chain is built from TRBV5-5 and TRBJ2-3; D possibly uses TRBD1 or TRBD2 (5 bases each). Germline CDR1 and CDR2: SGHKS and YYEKEE (reference sequence). V lost 2 bases and J lost 2, with 9 bases in between. The CDR3 sequence is 14 residues long. The CDR3 sequence: CASSFGAITDTQYF. DNA of the CDR3: TGTGCCAGCAGCTTCGGGGCTATCACAGATACGCAGTATTTT.